The clone carrying this T cell receptor (beta chain) has a handful of counts. The target antigen is unknown. With 60 Vbeta and 13 Jbeta primers, the PCR was carried out. Original methodology: An analysis performed later counted about 80 million unique TCR beta chains (around 9.9 million of them shared). Produced via immunoSEQ multiplex PCR; TCRdb's table is partial and in-frame only. V and J calls and clone size are copied from that table; D and trimming were computed from the DNA. Among about 93,000 clones listed, about 66% were seen once. The sample is drawn from a study of cytomegalovirus exposure and HLA in healthy donors. CDR1 and CDR2 from the germline V gene are SGDLS and YYNGEE. CDR3 length: 11 residues. With 4 bases removed from V and 10 bases from J, the gap between germline ends came to 8 bases. Findings and caveats of the study: In vitro experiments confirmed that three CMV-associated chains were specific for CMV antigens. Being productive about 87% or about 30% of the time was typical of most TCR beta V segments in an earlier analysis.

The chain employs TRBV9 and TRBJ2-2; D gene unclear. The sequence derives from a boy between 10 and 17 years old in good health and CMV-seropositive. The specimen sequenced was PBMCs. The CDR3 DNA sequence: TGTGCCAGCAGCAAGAGTGAGGAGCTGTTTTTT. Its protein is CASSKSEELFF. Complete variable domain (other parts from reference TRBV9 and TRBJ2-2): DSGVTQTPKHLITATGQRVTLRCSPRSGDLSVYWYQQSLDQGLQFLIQYYNGEERAKGNILERFSAQQFPDLHSELNLSSLELGDSALYFCASSKSEELFFGEGSRLTVL.